This T cell receptor (beta chain) stems from a study of shared clonotypes between healthy human individuals. As for the study in general: Participating donors consisted of two women and a few men aged 18 to 49.

Assay used: immunoSEQ multiplex PCR; TCRdb lists only in-frame clones, some missing. Found here are nearly 1,000,000 clones, approximately 80% of them singletons; the top ten hold around 1.5%. V lost 6 bases, J lost 6 bases, and 14 bases lay in between. The germline CDR1 and CDR2 sequences are MNHEY and SVGAGI. The length of the CDR3 is 14 residues. Researchers partitioned CD4+ cells into CD45RA+ naive and CD45RA-negative memory subsets. V usage is TRBV6-5 and J usage is TRBJ2-2; perhaps TRBD2 as D (6 bases). Material: memory CD4+ T cells sorted from blood. Subset specified: CD45RA-negative fraction. This clonotype was sampled from a man aged 18-30 years in good health. CDR3: CASRGTEGSGELFF. CDR3 bases: TGTGCCAGCAGGGGGACGGAGGGGTCCGGGGAGCTGTTTTTT.